Listed here is a single TCR beta chain. What this receptor recognizes is not known. No base-level quality is on record; no much larger clone is a single base apart. The germline V and J ends show losses of 1 base and 4 bases respectively, and no gene match explains 7 bases of the junction. CDR1 and CDR2 were assigned from the germline V gene as SGHRS and YFSETQ. From the cysteine through the phenylalanine, the CDR3 covers 15 amino acids. Here the CDR3 DNA is all that survives: 45 bases in frame from base 1. This entry is derived from a study of blood T cell repertoires in COVID-19 (dated by TCRdb to about 2020). With regard to the full study: Collaborator samples came from the United States, Italy and Spain and covered acute and convalescent phases of COVID-19. The material from the prospective study consisted of cDNA or gDNA derived from T cells, B-cell-depleted T cells, or PBMCs. Deeply sampled blood TCRbeta repertoires from subjects exposed to, actively infected with, or recovered from COVID-19 were included in the dataset. The repertoires were made available in a free public database intended to serve as a resource for research on the immune response to SARS-CoV-2. The samples were drawn from the first 160 participants of the ongoing ImmuneRACE study and from over a thousand subjects provided by 6 global collaborators. Sample metadata almost always included a de-identified subject ID, COVID-19 status, age in years and sex. HLA class I and class II types, where available, came from metadata supplied by the sample provider rather than from assay-based typing. The study at large found these results: The quantity of clinical and demographic metadata differed by source and by participant and was supplied without curation.

The immunoSEQ Assay, a bias-controlled multiplex PCR, was used to amplify TCRbeta CDR3 regions from genomic DNA. Under the source paper's analysis protocol: Within the assay, amplification of reference gene primers was used to estimate how many nucleated cells each sample contained. To quantify the absolute abundance of each unique TCRbeta CDR3 rearrangement, sequence reads were collapsed and filtered. For each sample, productive Simpson clonality was calculated by taking the square root of Simpson's diversity index across productive rearrangements. In TCRdb, the immuneACCESS table is reduced to in-frame sequences with V and J assigned. These tables do not hold every clone; where another copy was compared, an unresolved V gene accounts for under half, and the others remain unexplained. V and J calls and clone size come straight from that table; D and trimming were deduced from the DNA. The sample table shows tens of thousands of clones, and around 85% are seen once. The ten largest clones add up to just over 3% of the sample.

One collaborating source in Seattle enrolled patients while the patients were actively infected and followed the patients over time throughout the course of disease. Whole blood was collected in K2EDTA tubes by collaborating institutions according to the institutions' own protocols. For TCRbeta analysis, collaborator samples were shipped as frozen whole blood, as isolated PBMCs, or as DNA extracted from either sample type. The receptor chain draws on TRBV5-1 and TRBJ2-5, and TRBD1 matches 7 of the central bases. Material for sequencing was peripheral blood. The TCR comes from an elderly woman with COVID-19, enrolled during active disease. This receptor has the CDR3 CASSLLGGASETQYF. The DNA sequence follows: TGCGCCAGCAGCTTGCTAGGGGGCGCATCAGAGACCCAGTACTTC.